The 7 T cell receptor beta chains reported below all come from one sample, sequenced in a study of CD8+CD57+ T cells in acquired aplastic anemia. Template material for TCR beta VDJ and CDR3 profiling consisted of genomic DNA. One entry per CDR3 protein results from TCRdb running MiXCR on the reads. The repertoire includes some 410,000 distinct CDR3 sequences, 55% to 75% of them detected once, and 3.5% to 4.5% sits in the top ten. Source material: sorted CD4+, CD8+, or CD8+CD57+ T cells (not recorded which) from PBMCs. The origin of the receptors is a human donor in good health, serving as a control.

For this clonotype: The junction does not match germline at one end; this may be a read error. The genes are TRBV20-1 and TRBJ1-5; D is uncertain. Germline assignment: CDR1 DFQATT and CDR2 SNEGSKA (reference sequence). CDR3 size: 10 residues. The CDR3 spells CSARPEGQLF. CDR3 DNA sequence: TGCAGTGCTAGACCCGAGGGCCAGCTTTTT.

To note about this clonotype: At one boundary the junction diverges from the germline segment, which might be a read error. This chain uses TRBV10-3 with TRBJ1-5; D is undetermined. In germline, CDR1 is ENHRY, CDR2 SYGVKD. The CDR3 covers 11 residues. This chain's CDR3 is CAIRDYHHEHF. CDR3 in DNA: TGTGCCATCAGAGACTATCACCACGAGCATTTC.

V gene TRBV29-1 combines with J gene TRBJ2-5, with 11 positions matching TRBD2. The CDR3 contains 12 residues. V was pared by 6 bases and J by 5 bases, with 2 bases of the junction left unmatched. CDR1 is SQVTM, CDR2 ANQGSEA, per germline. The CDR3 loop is CSVRTSGETQYF. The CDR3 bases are TGCAGCGTACGGACTAGCGGGGAGACCCAGTACTTC.

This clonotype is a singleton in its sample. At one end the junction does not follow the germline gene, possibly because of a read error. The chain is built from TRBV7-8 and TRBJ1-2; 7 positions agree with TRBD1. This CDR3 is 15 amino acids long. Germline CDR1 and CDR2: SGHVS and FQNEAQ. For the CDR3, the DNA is TGCGCCAGCAGCACCGGTCGGACAGGCAACCATGTCTACACCTTC. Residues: CASSTGRTGNHVYTF.

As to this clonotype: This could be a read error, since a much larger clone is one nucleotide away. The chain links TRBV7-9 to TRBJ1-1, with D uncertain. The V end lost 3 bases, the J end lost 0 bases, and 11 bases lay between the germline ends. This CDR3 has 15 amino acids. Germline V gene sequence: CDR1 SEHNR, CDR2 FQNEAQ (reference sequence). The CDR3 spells CASSLAPSVNTEAFF. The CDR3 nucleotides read TGTGCCAGCAGCTTGGCCCCGAGCGTGAACACTGAAGCTTTCTTT.

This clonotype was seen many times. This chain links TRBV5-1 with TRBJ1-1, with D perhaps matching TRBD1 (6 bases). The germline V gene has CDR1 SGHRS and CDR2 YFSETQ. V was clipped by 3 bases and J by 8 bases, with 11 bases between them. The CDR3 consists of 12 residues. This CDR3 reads CASSSQGTEAFF. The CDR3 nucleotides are TGCGCCAGCAGCTCTCAGGGGACGGAAGCTTTCTTT.

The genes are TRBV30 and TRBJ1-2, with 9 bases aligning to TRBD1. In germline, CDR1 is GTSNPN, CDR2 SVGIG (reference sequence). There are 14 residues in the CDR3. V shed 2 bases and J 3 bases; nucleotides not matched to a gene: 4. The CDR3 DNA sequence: TGTGCCTGGAGTTTCGACAGGGGGGACTATGGCTACACCTTC. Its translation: CAWSFDRGDYGYTF.